One T cell receptor beta chain is described in this entry. This entry is derived from a study of technical replicates of blood from a handful of donors. The germline V and J ends were trimmed by 0 bases and 2 bases, with 13 bases remaining between them. The germline gives CDR1 SGHRS, CDR2 YFSETQ. The CDR3 contains 16 residues. The table came from immunoSEQ multiplex PCR; TCRdb's copy has only in-frame clones and leaves some out. Among almost 85,000 clones listed, 97% were seen once. The V gene is TRBV5-1, the J gene TRBJ2-3; maybe TRBD1 (6 bases). The clonotype originates from a human donor in good health. The material sequenced was T cells isolated from PBMCs. The CDR3 reads CASSLAGAEFTDTQYF. CDR3 in DNA: TGCGCCAGCAGCTTGGCAGGGGCCGAATTCACAGATACGCAGTATTTT.